This record looks at one TCR beta chain sequence and its context. This entry comes from a study of blood T cell repertoires in COVID-19. The wider study: Donors in the United States, Italy and Spain gave samples during acute or convalescent COVID-19. In each case, the material was cDNA or gDNA derived from T cells, B-cell-depleted T cells, or PBMCs.

CDR1 and CDR2 from the germline V gene are SGHRS and YFSETQ. The V end was cut by 0 bases, the J end by 2 bases, with 5 bases between. This CDR3 has 13 amino acids. Study processing details: Reference gene primer amplification gave nucleated cell count estimates. The method was immunoSEQ multiplex PCR; TCRdb's version includes in-frame clones alone and lacks a portion of them. V and J calls and clone size follow that table, whereas D and trimming were derived from the DNA. The table includes fewer than 45,000 clones, about 85% detected once. The receptor's source is a human donor in a cohort sampled during active COVID-19. This sequence joins TRBV5-1 and TRBJ2-5, with D hard to call. The specimen sequenced was peripheral blood. As DNA, the CDR3 is TGCGCCAGCAGCTTGGTTCAACAAGAGACCCAGTACTTC. As protein: CASSLVQQETQYF. The whole variable domain, remainder taken from reference TRBV5-1 and TRBJ2-5, is KAGVTQTPRYLIKTRGQQVTLSCSPISGHRSVSWYQQTPGQGLQFLFEYFSETQRNKGNFPGRFSGRQFSNSRSEMNVSTLELGDSALYLCASSLVQQETQYFGPGTRLLVL.